This T cell receptor (beta chain) was identified during a study of blood T cell repertoires in COVID-19. The wider study: The cDNA or gDNA used as material had been derived from T cells, B-cell-depleted T cells, or PBMCs.

The assay was immunoSEQ multiplex PCR, and TCRdb's table has in-frame clones only and misses some. There are some 150,000 clones in the sample; around 84% occur only once, and just over 9.5% lies in the top ten. Germline loops: CDR1 LGHNA, CDR2 YNFKEQ. The CDR3 is 15 amino acids. Trimming at V came to 0 bases and at J to 5 bases, leaving 6 bases not matched to a gene. The sample comprised peripheral blood. The chain employs TRBV4-2 and TRBJ1-2, with 7 bases aligning to TRBD1. The receptor's source is a woman aged 45 to 65 with acute or convalescent COVID-19. The CDR3 nucleotides are TGTGCCAGCAGCCAAGACGCCGGGACAGTTTATGGCTACACCTTC. Amino acids: CASSQDAGTVYGYTF.